Listed below are T cell receptor beta chains from one sample, sequenced in a study of OX40 agonist ivuxolimab in advanced cancers. Measured with immunoSEQ multiplex PCR; TCRdb has only the in-frame clones, and not every one. The top ten clones hold under 0.4% of a sample with approximately 75,000 clones, about 88% of them seen once. The sequencing used CD4+ or CD8+ T cells sorted from blood, collected in a trial of the OX40 agonist ivuxolimab. These receptors came from an adult with an advanced solid tumor such as melanoma, head and neck, liver or kidney cancer. CDR3s include the opening cysteine and the closing phenylalanine or tryptophan. Fields, in order: J gene, V gene, clone size, D gene, CDR3 DNA, CDR3 protein. D genes are given only for firm matches. Part of the rows lack a size; the others show once, few, many or a class for expanded clones.

J gene: TRBJ2-7; V gene: TRBV11-2; clone size: .; D gene: .; CDR3 DNA: TGTGCCAGCAGCCCTCCCCCAGACCGGTGGGAGCAGTACTTC; CDR3 protein: CASSPPPDRWEQYF
J gene: TRBJ2-3; V gene: TRBV2; clone size: .; D gene: .; CDR3 DNA: TGTGCCAGCAGTGGCCCTAGCGGCACAGATACGCAGTATTTT; CDR3 protein: CASSGPSGTDTQYF
J gene: TRBJ1-1; V gene: TRBV27; clone size: .; D gene: .; CDR3 DNA: TGTGCCACCCAAGGGGTAATGAACACTGAAGCTTTCTTT; CDR3 protein: CATQGVMNTEAFF
J gene: TRBJ1-2; V gene: TRBV9; clone size: .; D gene: .; CDR3 DNA: TGTGCCAGCAGCGTAGACCCAGTCCTATCGCCCGGCTATGGCTACACCTTC; CDR3 protein: CASSVDPVLSPGYGYTF
J gene: TRBJ1-5; V gene: TRBV6-5; clone size: .; D gene: .; CDR3 DNA: TGTGCCAGCAGTTACTCAGGGGTGGATCAGCCCCAGCATTTT; CDR3 protein: CASSYSGVDQPQHF
J gene: TRBJ2-1; V gene: TRBV7-8; clone size: .; D gene: TRBD2; CDR3 DNA: TGTGCCAGCAGCTTAGTGGCTAGCGGTTCCTACAATGAGCAGTTCTTC; CDR3 protein: CASSLVASGSYNEQFF
J gene: TRBJ2-1; V gene: TRBV7-9; clone size: .; D gene: .; CDR3 DNA: TGTGCCAGCAGCTTATTATCCTATGAGCAGTTCTTC; CDR3 protein: CASSLLSYEQFF
J gene: TRBJ2-3; V gene: TRBV5-1; clone size: .; D gene: .; CDR3 DNA: TGCGCCAGCAGCTTGGAGGGGTCAGATACGCAGTATTTT; CDR3 protein: CASSLEGSDTQYF
J gene: TRBJ2-1; V gene: TRBV18; clone size: .; D gene: TRBD2; CDR3 DNA: TGTGCCAGCTCACCACTTGGACTAGCGGGAGCGGAGGGTGAGCAGTTCTTC; CDR3 protein: CASSPLGLAGAEGEQFF
J gene: TRBJ1-4; V gene: TRBV19; clone size: .; D gene: TRBD1; CDR3 DNA: TGTGCCAGTAGTCCGGGACAGTCTAATGAAAAACTGTTTTTT; CDR3 protein: CASSPGQSNEKLFF
J gene: TRBJ1-2; V gene: TRBV28; clone size: .; D gene: TRBD1; CDR3 DNA: TGTGCCAGCAGTAAAGGACAGGGAGTTGAAAGTGGCTACACCTTC; CDR3 protein: CASSKGQGVESGYTF
J gene: TRBJ1-5; V gene: TRBV2; clone size: .; D gene: .; CDR3 DNA: TGTGCCAGCAGTGAAGTAGGTGGGAATCAGCCCCAGCATTTT; CDR3 protein: CASSEVGGNQPQHF
J gene: TRBJ2-4; V gene: TRBV7-8; clone size: .; D gene: TRBD2; CDR3 DNA: TGTGCCAGCAGCTTAGCTTGGCAGGGACTAGGCGCCAAAAACATTCAGTACTTC; CDR3 protein: CASSLAWQGLGAKNIQYF
J gene: TRBJ2-3; V gene: TRBV2; clone size: .; D gene: TRBD2; CDR3 DNA: TGTGCCAGCAGTCTAGCGGGGGGGGGAGATACGCAGTATTTT; CDR3 protein: CASSLAGGGDTQYF
J gene: TRBJ1-6; V gene: TRBV4-3; clone size: once; D gene: .; CDR3 DNA: TGCGCCAGCAGCCAAGAGTCCGTAGGGAGTCATAATTCACCCCTCCACTTT; CDR3 protein: CASSQESVGSHNSPLHF
J gene: TRBJ2-5; V gene: TRBV5-1; clone size: .; D gene: TRBD1; CDR3 DNA: TGCGCCAGCAGCACGGACAGGGGCCAAGAGACCCAGTACTTC; CDR3 protein: CASSTDRGQETQYF
J gene: TRBJ1-5; V gene: TRBV4-1; clone size: once; D gene: .; CDR3 DNA: TGCGCCAGCAGCCAAGATGGGACCCCGAGGGGACAGCCCCAGCATTTT; CDR3 protein: CASSQDGTPRGQPQHF
J gene: TRBJ2-1; V gene: TRBV6-6; clone size: .; D gene: TRBD2; CDR3 DNA: TGTGCCACCGGGGGGGAGGGAAGGAATGAGCAGTTCTTC; CDR3 protein: CATGGEGRNEQFF
J gene: TRBJ2-7; V gene: TRBV5-5; clone size: .; D gene: .; CDR3 DNA: TGTGCCAGCAGCTTGGAGTTGACCTACGAGCAGTACTTC; CDR3 protein: CASSLELTYEQYF
J gene: TRBJ2-6; V gene: TRBV7-2; clone size: .; D gene: .; CDR3 DNA: TGTGCCAGCAGCGAGTTCTCTGGGGCCAACGTCCTGACTTTC; CDR3 protein: CASSEFSGANVLTF
J gene: TRBJ1-2; V gene: TRBV5-1; clone size: .; D gene: .; CDR3 DNA: TGCGCCAGCAGCCTGGGGGGGGCGCGAGGCTACACCTTC; CDR3 protein: CASSLGGARGYTF
J gene: TRBJ2-3; V gene: TRBV6-5; clone size: .; D gene: .; CDR3 DNA: TGTGCCAGCAGTTGGGCCCTGGGGACGGGGGTGGATACGCAGTATTTT; CDR3 protein: CASSWALGTGVDTQYF
J gene: TRBJ2-5; V gene: TRBV10-1; clone size: .; D gene: TRBD1; CDR3 DNA: TGCGCCAGCAGCACCTCCGGGACAGCGAACCAAGAGACCCAGTACTTC; CDR3 protein: CASSTSGTANQETQYF
J gene: TRBJ2-2; V gene: TRBV7-2; clone size: .; D gene: TRBD1; CDR3 DNA: TGTGCCAGCAGCACAGGGGTAACCGGGGAGCTGTTTTTT; CDR3 protein: CASSTGVTGELFF
J gene: TRBJ2-3; V gene: TRBV5-6; clone size: .; D gene: .; CDR3 DNA: TGTGCCAGCAGCTCCTCCACAGATACGCAGTATTTT; CDR3 protein: CASSSSTDTQYF
J gene: TRBJ1-1; V gene: TRBV5-1; clone size: .; D gene: .; CDR3 DNA: TGCGCCAGCAGCTTAATCTCGCTGAACACTGAAGCTTTCTTT; CDR3 protein: CASSLISLNTEAFF
J gene: TRBJ2-5; V gene: TRBV5-1; clone size: .; D gene: TRBD1; CDR3 DNA: TGCGCCAGCACCCGGGACAGCGGACAAGAGACCCAGTACTTC; CDR3 protein: CASTRDSGQETQYF
J gene: TRBJ2-5; V gene: TRBV5-1; clone size: .; D gene: .; CDR3 DNA: TGCGCCAGCAGCTTGATGGCGGACCAAGAGACCCAGTACTTC; CDR3 protein: CASSLMADQETQYF
J gene: TRBJ1-3; V gene: TRBV30; clone size: .; D gene: .; CDR3 DNA: TGTGCCTGGAGTTCTCAAGGAAACACCATATATTTT; CDR3 protein: CAWSSQGNTIYF
J gene: TRBJ1-2; V gene: TRBV6-1; clone size: .; D gene: .; CDR3 DNA: TGTGCCAGCAGTGAAGCTCAGGCAGTCTATGGCTACACCTTC; CDR3 protein: CASSEAQAVYGYTF
J gene: TRBJ2-7; V gene: TRBV2; clone size: .; D gene: .; CDR3 DNA: TGTGCCAGCAGGACAGGATCCTACGAGCAGTACTTC; CDR3 protein: CASRTGSYEQYF
J gene: TRBJ1-5; V gene: TRBV27; clone size: few; D gene: .; CDR3 DNA: TGTGCCAGCAGCCAACCACCCGGCGTACCAATTTTT; CDR3 protein: CASSQPPGVPIF
J gene: TRBJ1-2; V gene: TRBV6-4; clone size: .; D gene: .; CDR3 DNA: TGTGCCAGCAGTGATTTAGGGAAGGGAGACTACACCTTC; CDR3 protein: CASSDLGKGDYTF
J gene: TRBJ2-1; V gene: TRBV15; clone size: .; D gene: TRBD1; CDR3 DNA: TGTGCCACCAGCAGGGACAGGGGAACCTACAATGAGCAGTTCTTC; CDR3 protein: CATSRDRGTYNEQFF
J gene: TRBJ2-3; V gene: TRBV11-3; clone size: .; D gene: .; CDR3 DNA: TGTGCCAGCCGGCCTTCGGACCAAAATACGCAGTATTTT; CDR3 protein: CASRPSDQNTQYF
J gene: TRBJ2-7; V gene: TRBV7-2; clone size: .; D gene: TRBD2; CDR3 DNA: TGTGCCAGCAGCTTAGCAGTGGCGGGGGGAGTGTACGAGCAGTACTTC; CDR3 protein: CASSLAVAGGVYEQYF
J gene: TRBJ2-7; V gene: TRBV5-1; clone size: .; D gene: TRBD2; CDR3 DNA: TGCGCCAGCAGCTTGGGCGTAGCGGGAGCCTACGAGCAGTACTTC; CDR3 protein: CASSLGVAGAYEQYF
J gene: TRBJ2-1; V gene: TRBV5-4; clone size: .; D gene: TRBD2; CDR3 DNA: TGTGCCAGCAGCCGACTAGCGGCGGGGAACAATGAGCAGTTCTTC; CDR3 protein: CASSRLAAGNNEQFF
J gene: TRBJ2-1; V gene: TRBV4-3; clone size: .; D gene: TRBD2; CDR3 DNA: TGCGCCAGCAGCCAGGGAGCGGGAGTAGTCCACAATGAGCAGTTCTTC; CDR3 protein: CASSQGAGVVHNEQFF
J gene: TRBJ2-4; V gene: TRBV10-1; clone size: .; D gene: TRBD2; CDR3 DNA: TGCGCCAGCAAACGGGACAGACTAGGGACTAGCGGGCCCACCAAAAACATTCAGTACTTC; CDR3 protein: CASKRDRLGTSGPTKNIQYF
J gene: TRBJ2-2; V gene: TRBV10-3; clone size: once; D gene: .; CDR3 DNA: TGTGCCATCAGTGAGGGGGGGACCGGGGAGCTGTTTTTT; CDR3 protein: CAISEGGTGELFF
J gene: TRBJ2-7; V gene: TRBV30; clone size: .; D gene: .; CDR3 DNA: TGTGCCTGGAGTGTCGGTGGGAGCTCCTACGAGCAGTACTTC; CDR3 protein: CAWSVGGSSYEQYF
J gene: TRBJ2-2; V gene: TRBV2; clone size: .; D gene: .; CDR3 DNA: TGTGCCAGCATCCAGGGGCTGGGCACCGGGGAGCTGTTTTTT; CDR3 protein: CASIQGLGTGELFF
J gene: TRBJ2-3; V gene: TRBV5-1; clone size: .; D gene: .; CDR3 DNA: TGCGCCAGCAGCTTGGTAGGGCTAAACACAGATACGCAGTATTTT; CDR3 protein: CASSLVGLNTDTQYF
J gene: TRBJ2-2; V gene: TRBV7-2; clone size: .; D gene: TRBD2; CDR3 DNA: TGTGCCAGCAGCTTCGCACTAGCGGGAGCCGGCGGGGAGCTGTTTTTT; CDR3 protein: CASSFALAGAGGELFF